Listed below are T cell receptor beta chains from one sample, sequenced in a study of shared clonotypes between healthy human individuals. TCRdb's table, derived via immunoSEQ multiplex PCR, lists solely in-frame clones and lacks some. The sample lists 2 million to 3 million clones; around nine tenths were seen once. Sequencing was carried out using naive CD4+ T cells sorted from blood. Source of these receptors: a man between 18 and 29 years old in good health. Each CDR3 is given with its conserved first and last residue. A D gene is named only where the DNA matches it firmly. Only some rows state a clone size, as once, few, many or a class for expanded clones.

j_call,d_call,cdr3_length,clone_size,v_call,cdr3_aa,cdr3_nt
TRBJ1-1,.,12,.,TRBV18,CASSPSSTEAFF,TGTGCCAGCTCACCAAGTTCCACTGAAGCTTTCTTT
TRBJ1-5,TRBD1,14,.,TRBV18,CASSLDRGGQPQHF,TGTGCCAGCTCACTAGACAGGGGAGGGCAGCCCCAGCATTTT
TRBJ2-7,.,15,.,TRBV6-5,CASSYSTQDTYEQYF,TGTGCCAGCAGTTACTCGACCCAGGATACCTACGAGCAGTACTTC
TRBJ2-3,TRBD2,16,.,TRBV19,CASSIRSGGRTDTQYF,TGTGCCAGTAGTATCCGGTCGGGGGGACGCACAGATACGCAGTATTTT
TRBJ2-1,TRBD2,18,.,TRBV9,CASSPSLAGGLGYNEQFF,TGTGCCAGCAGCCCTTCTTTAGCGGGAGGGCTGGGCTACAATGAGCAGTTCTTC
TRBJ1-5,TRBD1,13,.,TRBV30,CASQGASNQPQHF,TGTGCCTCCCAGGGGGCTAGCAATCAGCCCCAGCATTTT
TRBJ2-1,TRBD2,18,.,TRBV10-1,CASSESRAGDLGMNEQFF,TGCGCCAGCAGTGAGTCGCGAGCGGGAGACTTAGGTATGAATGAGCAGTTCTTC
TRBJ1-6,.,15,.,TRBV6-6,CASSYPGAGDSPLHF,TGTGCCAGCAGTTACCCGGGGGCGGGTGATTCACCCCTCCACTTT
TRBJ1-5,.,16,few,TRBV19,CASSIIADHSNQPQHF,TGTGCCAGTAGTATCATTGCGGATCATAGCAATCAGCCCCAGCATTTT
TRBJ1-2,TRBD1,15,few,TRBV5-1,CASSEMTGGGYGYTF,TGCGCCAGCAGCGAGATGACAGGGGGCGGCTATGGCTACACCTTC
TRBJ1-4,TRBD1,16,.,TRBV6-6,CASNSRYRGSNEKLFF,TGTGCCAGCAACTCACGCTACAGGGGGAGTAATGAAAAACTGTTTTTT
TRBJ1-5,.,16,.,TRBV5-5,CASSLGQTLSNQPQHF,TGTGCCAGCAGCTTGGGGCAGACCCTTAGCAATCAGCCCCAGCATTTT
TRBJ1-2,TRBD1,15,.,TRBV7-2,CASSPTGGANYGYTF,TGTGCCAGCAGCCCGACAGGGGGCGCTAACTATGGCTACACCTTC
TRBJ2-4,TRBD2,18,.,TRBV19,CASSIFPSGVLAKNIQYF,TGTGCCAGTAGTATATTCCCTAGCGGGGTACTAGCCAAAAACATTCAGTACTTC
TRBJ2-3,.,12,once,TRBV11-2,CASSLRTEAQYF,TGTGCCAGCAGCTTAAGGACTGAGGCGCAGTATTTT
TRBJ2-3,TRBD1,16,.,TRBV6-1,CASSGPRGSLTDTQYF,TGTGCCAGCAGTGGCCCCAGGGGGTCCCTCACAGATACGCAGTATTTT
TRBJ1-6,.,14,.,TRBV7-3,CASSLYGYNSPLHF,TGTGCCAGCAGCTTATACGGGTATAATTCACCCCTCCACTTT
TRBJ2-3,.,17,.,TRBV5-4,CASSPHGGDYRTDTQYF,TGTGCCAGCAGCCCCCATGGCGGAGACTACCGCACAGATACGCAGTATTTT